This passage covers 6 T cell receptor beta chains from one sample sequenced in a study of T-cell reconstitution after alpha-beta-depleted transplantation in children. TCRbeta library preparation incorporated unique molecular identifiers. TCRdb used MiXCR to reprocess the PCR reads, holding one entry per CDR3 protein. The table includes hundreds of thousands of distinct CDR3 sequences, about 24% detected once. The sample was PBMCs, mostly from graft donor cells, taken 360 days after TCRalphabeta/CD19-depleted stem cell transplant. The source is a female patient aged 2-9 years who had a stem cell transplant for congenital amegakaryocytic thrombocytopenia, so the T cells may come from the graft donor.

This clonotype was detected only a few times. This chain joins TRBV28 and TRBJ2-5, with D unresolved. Germline assignment: CDR1 MDHEN and CDR2 SYDVKM. V lost 7 bases, J lost 1 base, and 13 bases lay in between. The CDR3 is made up of 14 amino acids. This chain's CDR3 is CASKEQAFQETQYF. The CDR3 DNA reads TGTGCCAGCAAAGAGCAGGCCTTCCAAGAGACCCAGTACTTC.

The V gene is TRBV3-1, the J gene TRBJ2-3; D might be TRBD1 (5 bases). The V gene's germline CDR1 is LGHDT and CDR2 YNNKEL (reference sequence). The CDR3 totals 15 residues. V gave up 3 bases and J gave up 0 bases, with 10 bases separating them. CDR3 nucleotide sequence: TGTGCCAGCAGCCAGGGGCCAGTAAGCACAGATACGCAGTATTTT. Translated, it gives CASSQGPVSTDTQYF.

This CDR3 is CSRKMGLRETQYF. The CDR3 region has the DNA TGCAGTCGGAAGATGGGACTTAGGGAGACCCAGTACTTC. This chain uses TRBV20-1 with TRBJ2-5, with D perhaps matching TRBD2 (6 bases). Trimming pared 8 bases from V and 5 bases from J, leaving 18 bases between. The V gene's germline CDR1 is DFQATT and CDR2 SNEGSKA (reference sequence). The CDR3 runs to 13 residues.

The V gene is TRBV9, the J gene TRBJ2-3, with 13 bases fitting TRBD2. Looked up from germline, CDR1 is SGDLS and CDR2 is YYNGEE. The CDR3 has 18 amino acids. Trimming took 4 bases from V and 1 from J; bases not matched to a gene: 9. The CDR3 DNA reads as TGTGCCAGCAGCCCTACACTAGCGGGGGGGCCGGGCACAGATACGCAGTATTTT. Amino acid sequence: CASSPTLAGGPGTDTQYF.

This chain joins TRBV25-1 and TRBJ1-1, with D uncertain. The CDR3 totals 18 residues. Germline V gene data show CDR1 as MGHDK and CDR2 as SYGVNS. V shed 4 bases and J shed 1 base, with 22 bases lying between them. CDR3 DNA sequence: TGTGCCAGCAGTGGCCAAAAGAAGGTAGACGGGGAGAACACTGAAGCTTTCTTT. Amino acid sequence: CASSGQKKVDGENTEAFF.

This clonotype was seen a few times. The chain links TRBV5-1 to TRBJ2-7; maybe TRBD2 (5 bases). From germline, CDR1 is SGHRS and CDR2 YFSETQ. The germline V and J ends were trimmed by 0 bases and 2 bases, with 9 bases remaining between them. This CDR3 contains 14 residues. CDR3 sequence reads: CASSLVPAAYEQYF. The CDR3 DNA reads as TGCGCCAGCAGCTTGGTTCCAGCGGCCTACGAGCAGTACTTC.